Listed below are T cell receptor beta chains from one sample, sequenced in a study of cytotoxic CD8 clonotypes in ibrutinib-treated CLL. Assay used: immunoSEQ multiplex PCR; TCRdb lists only in-frame clones, some missing. This table holds approximately 340,000 clones, 67% found once. The material was PBMCs, obtained after 36 months of ibrutinib treatment. These receptors were collected from a human donor with chronic lymphocytic leukemia. CDR3s leave out the opening cysteine and the closing phenylalanine or tryptophan. Fields, in order: clone size, V gene, CDR3 protein. Size is omitted from some rows. Given values are once, few, many or a class for expanded clones.

NA TRBV11-3 ASSYSTHSSYEQY
NA TRBV5-6 ASSLVIGAGVALDEQY
few TRBV14 ASSQTGFTEAF
NA TRBV7-9 ASSLVGREAF
NA TRBV25-1 ATSFRLSTDTQY
NA TRBV25-1 ASSENGASVPYNEQF
NA TRBV29-1 SVDGDGHYNEQF
NA TRBV5-4 ASSSKTSGSHGELF
NA TRBV7-3 ASSLMGWADTQY
NA TRBV7-3 ASSAIGGVRQY
NA TRBV7-9 ASSLDRGGEQY
NA TRBV6-5 ASSYSRGNDAF
NA TRBV7-3 ASSPRGLQETQY
NA TRBV29-1 SGGEGSGAF
NA TRBV6-5 ASSYQGSSYNEQF
NA TRBV7-2 ASSLASWGPQETQY
NA TRBV10-3 AISESAGDTEAF
few TRBV4-1 ASSQGDRTNTEAF
NA TRBV7-2 ASSLNGPSTDTQY
NA TRBV7-9 ASSLGEGLGGGYT
NA TRBV7-3 ASSFSGGAGNEQF
few TRBV19 ASSILVSGAYEQY
NA TRBV29-1 SVEGVLGSEKLF
NA TRBV6-6 ASSYSVPGSWTQY
NA TRBV7-9 ASSLEAGPDTQY
NA TRBV7-2 ASSLVSADEQF
NA TRBV12-5 ASGLAGLTDTQY
few TRBV29-1 SGGHRNTEAF
NA TRBV4-1 ASSQAWAATYNEQF
NA TRBV18 ASSPSIAVQETQY
NA TRBV5-6 ASSLAPAPATGELF
NA TRBV7-9 ASSFGGYSEKLF
NA TRBV7-9 ASSPRHRTTDTDTQY
NA TRBV5-6 ASSLDTGGRTGELF